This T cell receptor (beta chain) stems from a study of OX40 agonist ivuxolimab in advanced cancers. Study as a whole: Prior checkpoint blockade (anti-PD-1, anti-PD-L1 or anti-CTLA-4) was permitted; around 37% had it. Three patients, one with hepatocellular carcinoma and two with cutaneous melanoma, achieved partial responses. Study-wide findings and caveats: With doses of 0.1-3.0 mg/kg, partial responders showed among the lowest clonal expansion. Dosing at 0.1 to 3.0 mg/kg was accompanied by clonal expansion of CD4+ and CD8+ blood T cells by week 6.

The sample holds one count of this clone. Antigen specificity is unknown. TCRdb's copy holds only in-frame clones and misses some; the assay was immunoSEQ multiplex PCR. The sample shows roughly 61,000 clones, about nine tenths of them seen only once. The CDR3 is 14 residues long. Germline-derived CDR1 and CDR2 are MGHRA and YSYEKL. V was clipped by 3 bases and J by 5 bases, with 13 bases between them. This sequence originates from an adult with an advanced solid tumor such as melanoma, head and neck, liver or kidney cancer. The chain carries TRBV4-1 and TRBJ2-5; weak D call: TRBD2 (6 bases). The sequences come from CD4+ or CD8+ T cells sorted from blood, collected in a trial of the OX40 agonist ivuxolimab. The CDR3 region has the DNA TGCGCCAGCAGCCAGGCGGGGTGGGAGGAGACCCAGTACTTC. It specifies CASSQAGWEETQYF.